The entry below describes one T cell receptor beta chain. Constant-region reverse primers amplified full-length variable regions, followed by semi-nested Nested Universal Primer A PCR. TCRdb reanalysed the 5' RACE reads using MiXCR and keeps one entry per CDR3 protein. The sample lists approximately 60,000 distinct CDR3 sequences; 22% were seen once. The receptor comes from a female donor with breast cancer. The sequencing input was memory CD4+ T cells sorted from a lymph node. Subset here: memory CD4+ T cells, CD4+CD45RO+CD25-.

As DNA, the CDR3 is TGTGCCAGCAGTGCAGGGGTACCCGCGTCTAGGCAGTACTTC. Encoded protein: CASSAGVPASRQYF. The chain links TRBV9 to TRBJ2-7, with D possibly matching TRBD1 (6 bases). Germline assignment: CDR1 SGDLS and CDR2 YYNGEE. This CDR3 is 14 amino acids long. V lost 5 bases to trimming and J lost 9 bases, with 21 bases between them.